Following are 21 T cell receptor beta chains from one sample sequenced in a study of cytomegalovirus exposure and HLA in healthy donors. Amplification used 60 Vbeta primers and 13 Jbeta primers. Profiling relied on immunoSEQ multiplex PCR, and the TCRdb table lists in-frame clones only, not all of them. The table shows under 110,000 clones, with around 83% occurring only once. Sequencing was performed on PBMCs. The receptors here all came from a man aged 25-45 years in good health and CMV-seronegative.

This rearrangement joins TRBV7-9 to TRBJ2-3, with 11 positions matching TRBD2. Losses at the gene ends were 0 bases for V and 4 bases for J; bases not matched to a gene: 9. The CDR3 extends over 18 amino acids. Germline V gives CDR1 SEHNR, CDR2 FQNEAQ (reference sequence). CDR3 in amino acids: CASSLASGRAIFPDTQYF. The DNA of the CDR3 is TGTGCCAGCAGCTTAGCTAGCGGGAGGGCCATTTTTCCAGATACGCAGTATTTT.

In nucleotides, the CDR3 is TGTGCCAGTAACACAGGGACAGGGCTTTATAATTCACCCCTCCACTTT. Encoded protein: CASNTGTGLYNSPLHF. The J gene is TRBJ1-6, the V gene TRBV19, with 9 bases matching TRBD1. CDR1 is LNHDA, CDR2 SQIVND, per germline (reference sequence). V gave up 7 bases and J gave up 4 bases; unmatched junction bases: 8. This CDR3 spans 16 amino acids.

The V and J genes are TRBV15 and TRBJ2-7, with 7 bases fitting TRBD1. Germline lookup yields CDR1 LNHNV and CDR2 YYDKDF (reference sequence). After removal of 8 bases from V and 3 bases from J, the junction contained 7 bases not matched to a gene. CDR3 length: 13 amino acids. The CDR3 sequence is CATGPGTDYEQYF. CDR3 sequence (DNA): TGTGCCACCGGTCCCGGGACAGACTACGAGCAGTACTTC.

The gene calls are TRBV10-3 and TRBJ2-3, with 8 bases aligning to TRBD1. Unmatched junction bases numbered 2, after V lost 2 bases and J lost 1 base. Germline-derived CDR1 and CDR2 are ENHRY and SYGVKD. The CDR3 is 15 amino acids. The CDR3 DNA reads as TGTGCCATCAGTGAGAAGACAGGGGGCACAGATACGCAGTATTTT. As protein: CAISEKTGGTDTQYF.

The chain employs TRBV6-5 and TRBJ2-1, with D possibly being TRBD2 (6 bases). The germline V gene has CDR1 MNHEY and CDR2 SVGAGI. The CDR3 is 16 residues long. V lost 0 bases and J lost 6, with 15 bases in between. The CDR3 is CASSYSGQGGGNEQFF. The CDR3 nucleotides read TGTGCCAGCAGTTACTCGGGGCAGGGAGGTGGCAATGAGCAGTTCTTC.

The rearrangement links TRBV27 to TRBJ2-7; D perhaps matches TRBD1 (6 bases). Trimming pared 0 bases from V and 3 bases from J, leaving 12 bases between. The germline CDR1 and CDR2 sequences are MNHEY and SMNVEV (reference sequence). The CDR3 contains 15 residues. The CDR3 is CASSLSRQGNYEQYF. CDR3 DNA sequence: TGTGCCAGCAGTTTATCCCGGCAGGGGAACTACGAGCAGTACTTC.

CDR3 nucleotides: TGCGCCAGCAGCCAAGAGTCTAGAGACGAGCAGTACTTC. It codes for CASSQESRDEQYF. The chain joins TRBV4-1 to TRBJ2-7; D call uncertain. The CDR3 has 13 amino acids. Germline CDR1 reads MGHRA; CDR2 reads YSYEKL. Trimming shortened V by 0 bases and J by 5 bases, and 8 bases separated the two germline ends.

This clone has just one count. The chain joins TRBV2 to TRBJ1-1; 9 bases are a match to TRBD1. Germline V gives CDR1 SNHLY, CDR2 FYNNEI. J lost 4 bases, V lost 4 bases, and 4 bases had no gene match. The length of the CDR3 is 14 residues. CDR3 loop: CASSVQGAGTEAFF. Here the CDR3 DNA reads TGTGCCAGCAGTGTACAGGGGGCAGGCACTGAAGCTTTCTTT.

V gene TRBV6-4 combines with J gene TRBJ2-3; D might be TRBD2 (6 bases). The germline CDR1 and CDR2 sequences are MRHNA and SNTAGT. Trimming removed 0 bases at V and 4 bases at J, with 17 bases between. CDR3 length: 17 amino acids. The DNA of the CDR3 is TGTGCCAGCAGTGACTCGGTCGGCGCGTCGGGGGCAGATACGCAGTATTTT. This encodes CASSDSVGASGADTQYF.

The chain employs TRBV30 and TRBJ1-5; D remains ambiguous. This CDR3 spans 13 amino acids. V shed 2 bases and J shed 3 bases, with 8 bases lying between them. The germline gives CDR1 GTSNPN, CDR2 SVGIG (reference sequence). CDR3 bases: TGTGCCTGGAGTACCGGGTTCAATCAGCCCCAGCATTTT. It specifies CAWSTGFNQPQHF.

J is TRBJ1-2 and V is TRBV5-1, with TRBD1 identical over 8 bases. Germline trimming cut 4 bases from V and 8 bases from J; bases unmatched to any gene: 4. The CDR3 sequence is 12 residues long. CDR1 and CDR2 from the germline V gene are SGHRS and YFSETQ. CDR3 amino acids: CASSGQGDGYTF. Written as DNA, the CDR3 is TGCGCCAGCAGCGGACAGGGCGACGGCTACACCTTC.

The CDR3 region has the DNA TGTGCCTGCCGCCCCGGGAGGGTACCCTCCTACGAGCAGTACTTC. This encodes CACRPGRVPSYEQYF. The J gene is TRBJ2-7, the V gene TRBV2; 8 bases line up with TRBD2. Germline V gives CDR1 SNHLY, CDR2 FYNNEI. Losses at the gene ends were 11 bases for V and 0 bases for J; bases not matched to a gene: 12. The CDR3 totals 15 residues.

The chain uses TRBV2 and TRBJ2-2; D is possibly TRBD1 (7 bases). Germline CDR1 and CDR2: SNHLY and FYNNEI. The CDR3 length is 14 residues. Between the trimmed V and J ends, which lost 2 bases and 6 bases, there was a span of 10 bases. This CDR3 is CASSEQGGSGELFF. CDR3 sequence (DNA): TGTGCCAGCAGTGAACAGGGGGGTTCCGGGGAGCTGTTTTTT. Using reference TRBV2 and TRBJ2-2 for the parts outside the CDR3, the full variable domain is EPEVTQTPSHQVTQMGQEVILRCVPISNHLYFYWYRQILGQKVEFLVSFYNNEISEKSEIFDDQFSVERPDGSNFTLKIRSTKLEDSAMYFCASSEQGGSGELFFGEGSRLTVL.

Here the CDR3 DNA reads TGTGCCAGCACCACCCCCGGGAGCGAGCAGTACTTC. Translation gives CASTTPGSEQYF. The chain uses TRBV6-5 and TRBJ2-7; maybe TRBD2 (6 bases). The V end lost 7 bases, the J end lost 6 bases, and 13 bases lay between the germline ends. The CDR3 loop spans 12 amino acids. Germline values: CDR1 MNHEY, CDR2 SVGAGI.

The chain has TRBV2 and TRBJ2-7; 9 nucleotides agree with TRBD1. The V segment lost 6 bases and the J segment 0 bases; nucleotides outside the gene matches: 3. The CDR3 is 14 amino acids. The germline V gene has CDR1 SNHLY and CDR2 FYNNEI. The CDR3 nucleotides are TGTGCCAGCAGATCGACAGGGGGCTCCTACGAGCAGTACTTC. Its protein product is CASRSTGGSYEQYF.

This chain connects TRBV12-5 to TRBJ2-2, with TRBD1 matching 9 bases. CDR3 length: 15 residues. Germline CDR1 LGHNT, CDR2 FRNRAP. The V gene end was trimmed by 6 bases and the J gene end by 4 bases; junction bases not matched to a gene: 6. CDR3 coding DNA: TGTGCTAGTGGATCGGGACAGGGACCCACCGGGGAGCTGTTTTTT. It specifies CASGSGQGPTGELFF.

The rearrangement uses TRBV2 and TRBJ2-5; 10 nucleotides agree with TRBD2. Trimming cost V 0 bases and J 5 bases; bases outside gene matches: 6. This CDR3 contains 16 residues. Germline CDR1 and CDR2: SNHLY and FYNNEI. In DNA, the CDR3 is TGTGCCAGCAGTGAAGCAGCGGGGGGGCTTCGGGAGACCCAGTACTTC. Amino acids: CASSEAAGGLRETQYF.

The chain has TRBV6-1 and TRBJ2-3; a possible D gene is TRBD2 (5 bases). The CDR3 is 15 residues long. Deletions cut 4 bases from V and 4 bases from J, with 15 bases between. Germline CDR1 reads MNHNS; CDR2 reads SASEGT. Written as DNA, the CDR3 is TGTGCCAGCAGTGGGCGTGGTCGGCGGGCAGATACGCAGTATTTT. Protein product: CASSGRGRRADTQYF.

The chain recombines TRBV5-1 with TRBJ2-2; a possible D gene is TRBD2 (5 bases). Germline V gene data show CDR1 as SGHRS and CDR2 as YFSETQ. The V end lost 2 bases, the J end lost 9 bases, and 17 bases lay between the germline ends. This CDR3 has 15 residues. The CDR3 DNA reads as TGCGCCAGCAGCTTAACGGGGTCAAACACTAGGGAGCTGTTTTTT. The encoded protein is CASSLTGSNTRELFF.

The chain joins TRBV5-1 to TRBJ2-1; tentative D call: TRBD2 (6 bases). Trimming left V 1 base short and J 4 bases short, with 21 bases between. Per germline, CDR1 SGHRS and CDR2 YFSETQ. The length of the CDR3 is 18 residues. DNA for the CDR3: TGCGCCAGCAGCTTGAAGACCCTAGGGCGGGGAAATTACAATGAGCAGTTCTTC. Translating gives CASSLKTLGRGNYNEQFF.

This chain links TRBV6-4 with TRBJ2-1; D is possibly TRBD2 (5 bases). V lost 8 bases to trimming and J lost 8 bases, with 19 bases between them. CDR1 MRHNA and CDR2 SNTAGT come from the germline V gene. The CDR3 contains 14 residues. CDR3 DNA: TGTGCCAGCGGAGGTTACCGGGCTTCGGATGAGCAGTTCTTC. This translates into CASGGYRASDEQFF.